The present TCR beta chain was sequenced within a study of OX40 agonist ivuxolimab in advanced cancers. Across the whole study: At 0.01 to 10 mg/kg, ivuxolimab was administered intravenously to patients every 2 weeks.

The CDR3 spans 19 residues. Germline V gene sequence: CDR1 MNHNS, CDR2 SASEGT. With V trimmed by 4 bases and J by 0 bases, 9 bases remained unmatched. The assay was immunoSEQ multiplex PCR, and TCRdb's table has in-frame clones only and misses some. The data hold some 85,000 clones, with over 75% observed a single time. Here the sequenced sample was CD4+ or CD8+ T cells sorted from blood, taken in a trial of the OX40 agonist ivuxolimab. The chain recombines TRBV6-1 with TRBJ2-1; 13 bases map to TRBD2. This clonotype originated in an adult with an advanced solid tumor such as melanoma, head and neck, liver or kidney cancer. The CDR3 spells CASSGTSGRSDSSYNEQFF. The CDR3 coding sequence is TGTGCCAGCAGTGGGACTAGCGGGAGAAGCGATAGCTCCTACAATGAGCAGTTCTTC.